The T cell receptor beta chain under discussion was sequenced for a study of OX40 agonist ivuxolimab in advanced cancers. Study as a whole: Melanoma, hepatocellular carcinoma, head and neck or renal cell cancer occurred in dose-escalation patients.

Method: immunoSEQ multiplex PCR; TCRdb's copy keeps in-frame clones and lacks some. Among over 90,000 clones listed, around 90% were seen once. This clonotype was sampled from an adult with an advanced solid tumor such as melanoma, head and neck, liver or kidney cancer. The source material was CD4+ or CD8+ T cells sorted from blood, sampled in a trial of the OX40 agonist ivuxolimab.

CDR3 coding DNA: TGTGCCAGCAGTTTAGGTCAGAGCACAGATACGCAGTATTTT. Protein: CASSLGQSTDTQYF. The V gene is TRBV28, the J gene TRBJ2-3; D gene unclear. Trimming took off 2 bases at V and 0 bases at J, with 6 bases between the two ends. This CDR3 is 14 amino acids long. Germline CDR1 is MDHEN and CDR2 is SYDVKM. Filled out from reference TRBV28 and TRBJ2-3, the complete variable domain reads DVKVTQSSRYLVKRTGEKVFLECVQDMDHENMFWYRQDPGLGLRLIYFSYDVKMKEKGDIPEGYSVSREKKERFSLILESASTNQTSMYLCASSLGQSTDTQYFGPGTRLTVL.